This T cell receptor beta chain is drawn from a study of blood T cell repertoires in COVID-19. Study in general: The analysed material was cDNA or gDNA that came from T cells, B-cell-depleted T cells, or PBMCs.

The table came from immunoSEQ multiplex PCR; TCRdb's copy has only in-frame clones and leaves some out. Altogether tens of thousands of clones are present, just over 85% being singletons, with the ten largest covering just over 5%. This clonotype was obtained from a human donor in a cohort sampled during active COVID-19. The specimen sequenced was peripheral blood.

This CDR3 reads CSASRTDYGYTF. The DNA of the CDR3 is TGCAGTGCTAGTCGGACAGACTATGGCTACACCTTC. The genes are TRBV20-1 and TRBJ1-2; D may be TRBD1 (6 bases). Trimming stripped 3 bases from V and 3 bases from J, with 8 bases between. CDR1 is DFQATT, CDR2 SNEGSKA, per germline (reference sequence). The CDR3 sequence is 12 residues long.